This T cell receptor beta chain comes out of a study of circulating and synovial CD4+ cells in juvenile arthritis. Findings and caveats of the study: Overlap with synovium rose as more T cells were sequenced. These repertoires were less diverse than bulk blood CD4 repertoires. Circulating pathogenic-like lymphocytes shared a substantially higher fraction of CDR3 sequences with synovium than bulk blood.

On this clone: Its specificity is not known.

Data came from immunoSEQ multiplex PCR; TCRdb stores just in-frame clones and leaves some out. This sample has approximately 2,300 clones; approximately 87% occur once, and the top ten carry under 4.5%. This CDR3 is 14 amino acids long. Germline CDR1 and CDR2: LGHNA and YSLEER. Trimming removed 0 bases at V and 6 bases at J, with 11 bases between. The origin of this receptor is a human donor with juvenile idiopathic arthritis. Input material: HLA-DR+ CD4+ T cells from blood. Indicated subset: circulating pathogenic-like lymphocytes, sorted as HLA-DR+CD14-CD3+CD4+CD25low/- blood T cells. This chain joins TRBV4-3 and TRBJ1-2; a possible D gene is TRBD1 (5 bases). DNA for the CDR3: TGCGCCAGCAGCCAAGATCATTGGGGGGATGGCTACACCTTC. Protein sequence: CASSQDHWGDGYTF.